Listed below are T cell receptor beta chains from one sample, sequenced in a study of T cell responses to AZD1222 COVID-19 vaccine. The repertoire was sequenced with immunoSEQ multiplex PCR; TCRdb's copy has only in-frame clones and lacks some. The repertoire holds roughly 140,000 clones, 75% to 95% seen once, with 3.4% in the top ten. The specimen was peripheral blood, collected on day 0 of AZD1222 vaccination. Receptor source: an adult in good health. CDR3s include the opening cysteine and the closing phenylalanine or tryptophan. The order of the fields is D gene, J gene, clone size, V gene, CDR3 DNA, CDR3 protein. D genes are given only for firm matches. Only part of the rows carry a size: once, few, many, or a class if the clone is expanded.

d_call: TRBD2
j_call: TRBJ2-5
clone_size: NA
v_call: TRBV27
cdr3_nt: TGTGCCAGCAGTTTATGGGGGGGGGAGGAAGAGACCCAGTACTTC
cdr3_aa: CASSLWGGEEETQYF

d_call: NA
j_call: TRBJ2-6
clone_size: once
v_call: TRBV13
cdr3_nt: TGTGCCAGCAGCCCCCCGCGAGGAATCCGCTCTGGGGCCAACGTCCTGACTTTC
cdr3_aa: CASSPPRGIRSGANVLTF

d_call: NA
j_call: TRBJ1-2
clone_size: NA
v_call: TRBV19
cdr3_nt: TGTGCCAGTAGACACAGGCGAGACCCCGTTAACTATGGCTACACCTTC
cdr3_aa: CASRHRRDPVNYGYTF

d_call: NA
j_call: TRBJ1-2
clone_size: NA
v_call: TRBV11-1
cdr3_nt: TGTGCCAGCAGCCAAACGGGGATTGGCTACACCTTC
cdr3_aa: CASSQTGIGYTF

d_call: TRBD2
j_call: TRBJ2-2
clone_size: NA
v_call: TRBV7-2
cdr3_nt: TGTGCCAGCAGCTTAGATATTAGCGGGGACAACACCGGGGAGCTGTTTTTT
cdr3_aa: CASSLDISGDNTGELFF

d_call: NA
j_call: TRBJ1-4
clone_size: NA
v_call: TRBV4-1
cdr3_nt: TGCGCCAGCAGCCAAGTATGGAGTCCAACTAATGAAAAACTGTTTTTT
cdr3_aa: CASSQVWSPTNEKLFF

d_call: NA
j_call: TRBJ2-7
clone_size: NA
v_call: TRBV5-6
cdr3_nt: TGTGCCAGCAGCCGTTTGGAGGCCCCTCTCTTCTACGAGCAGTACTTC
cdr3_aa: CASSRLEAPLFYEQYF

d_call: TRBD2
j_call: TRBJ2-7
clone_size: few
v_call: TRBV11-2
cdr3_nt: TGTGCCAGCAGCACCCCCCTGGCGGGAGGCCCGGGCGAGCAGTACTTC
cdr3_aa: CASSTPLAGGPGEQYF

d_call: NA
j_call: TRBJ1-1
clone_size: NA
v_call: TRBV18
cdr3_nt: TGTGCCAGCTCACCACCCCCAAGCCTCACGGCACTTGAAGCTTTCTTT
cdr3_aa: CASSPPPSLTALEAFF

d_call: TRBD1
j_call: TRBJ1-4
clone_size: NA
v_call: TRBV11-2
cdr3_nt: TGTGCCAGCAGCACCGACAGGGGGCCGAATGAAAAACTGTTTTTT
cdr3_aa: CASSTDRGPNEKLFF

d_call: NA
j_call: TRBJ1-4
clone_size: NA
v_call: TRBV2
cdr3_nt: TGTGCCAGCAAGGGGCCCCGAGGTGAAAAACTGTTTTTT
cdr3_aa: CASKGPRGEKLFF

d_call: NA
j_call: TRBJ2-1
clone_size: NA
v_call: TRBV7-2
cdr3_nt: TGTGCCAGCAGCCTACCCTACAATGAGCAGTTCTTC
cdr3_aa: CASSLPYNEQFF

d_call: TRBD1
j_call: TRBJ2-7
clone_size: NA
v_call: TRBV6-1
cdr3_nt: TGTGCCAGCAGTGGCTTCGTGGGGACAGGATCCTACGAGCAGTACTTC
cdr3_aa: CASSGFVGTGSYEQYF

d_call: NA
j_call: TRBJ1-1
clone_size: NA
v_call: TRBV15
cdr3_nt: TGTGCCACCAGCAGAGTAGGTAGGAACACTGAAGCTTTCTTT
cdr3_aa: CATSRVGRNTEAFF

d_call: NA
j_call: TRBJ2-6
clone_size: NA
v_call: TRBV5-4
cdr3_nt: TGTGCCAGCAGCTGGGACGGCCAAACTGGGGCCAACGTCCTGACTTTC
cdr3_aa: CASSWDGQTGANVLTF

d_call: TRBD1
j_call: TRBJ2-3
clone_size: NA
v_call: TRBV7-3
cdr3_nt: TGTGCCAGCAGCGCTCAACAGGGGCTAAACACAGATACGCAGTATTTT
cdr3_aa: CASSAQQGLNTDTQYF

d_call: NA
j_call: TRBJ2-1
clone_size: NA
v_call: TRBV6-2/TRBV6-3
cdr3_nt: TGTGCCAGCAGTTCATTCGGCAATGAGCAGTTCTTC
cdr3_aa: CASSSFGNEQFF

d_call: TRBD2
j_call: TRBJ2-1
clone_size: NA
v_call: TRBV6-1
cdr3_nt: TGTGCCAGCAGTGTTGGACTAGCGGGAGTGGCAAGGGAGCAGTTCTTC
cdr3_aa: CASSVGLAGVAREQFF

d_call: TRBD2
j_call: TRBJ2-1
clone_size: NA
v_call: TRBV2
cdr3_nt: TGTGCCAGTGCCCCGGGACTAGCGGCCCACAATGAGCAGTTCTTC
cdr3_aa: CASAPGLAAHNEQFF

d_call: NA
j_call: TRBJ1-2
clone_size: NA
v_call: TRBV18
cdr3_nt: TGTGCCAGCTCAGCCGACAGTAACTATGGCTACACCTTC
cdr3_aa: CASSADSNYGYTF

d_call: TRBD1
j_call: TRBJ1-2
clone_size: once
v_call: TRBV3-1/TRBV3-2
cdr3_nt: TGTGCCAGCAGCCCGCCGGGACAGAGCTATGGCTACACCTTC
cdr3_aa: CASSPPGQSYGYTF

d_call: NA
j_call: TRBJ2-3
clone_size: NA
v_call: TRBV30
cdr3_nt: TGTGCCTGGAGTGAGGGGGGTGGCACAGATACGCAGTATTTT
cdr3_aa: CAWSEGGGTDTQYF

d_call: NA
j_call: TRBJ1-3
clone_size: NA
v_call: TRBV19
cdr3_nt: TGTGCCAGTAGTATAATGTTCGGGCAGGGTTTTGCTGGAAACACCATATATTTT
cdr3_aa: CASSIMFGQGFAGNTIYF

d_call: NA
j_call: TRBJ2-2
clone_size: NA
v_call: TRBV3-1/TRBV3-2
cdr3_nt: TGTGCCAGCAGCCAAGTTGAGTACACCGGGGAGCTGTTTTTT
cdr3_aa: CASSQVEYTGELFF

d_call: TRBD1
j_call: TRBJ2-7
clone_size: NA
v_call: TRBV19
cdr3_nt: TGTGCCAGTAGCACGGACAGGAGGTACGAGCAGTACTTC
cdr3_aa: CASSTDRRYEQYF

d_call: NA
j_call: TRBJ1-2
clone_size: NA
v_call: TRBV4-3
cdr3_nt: TGCGCCAGCAGCCAAGCCCAAGCGGGAGGGCCTCACTATGGCTACACCTTC
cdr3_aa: CASSQAQAGGPHYGYTF

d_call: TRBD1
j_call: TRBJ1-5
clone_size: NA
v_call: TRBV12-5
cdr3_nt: TGTGCTAGTGGTTTGCCCTCGACAGGGGGACAGCCCCAGCATTTT
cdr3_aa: CASGLPSTGGQPQHF

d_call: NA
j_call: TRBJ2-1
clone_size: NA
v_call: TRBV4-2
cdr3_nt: TGTGCCAGCAGCCAAGTGGACGAGCAGTTCTTC
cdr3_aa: CASSQVDEQFF

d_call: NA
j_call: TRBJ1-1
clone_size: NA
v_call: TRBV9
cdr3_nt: TGTGCCAGCAGCGATCCAGGGCAAGGGACTGAAGCTTTCTTT
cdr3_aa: CASSDPGQGTEAFF

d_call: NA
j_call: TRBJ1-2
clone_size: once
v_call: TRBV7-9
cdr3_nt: TGTGCCAGCAGCTCTACTCCACAGGCCCCCTATGGCTACACCTTC
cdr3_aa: CASSSTPQAPYGYTF

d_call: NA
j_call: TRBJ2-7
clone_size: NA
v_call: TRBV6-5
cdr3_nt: TGTGCCAGCAGTTACGGTCAGAGCTCCTACGAGCAGTACTTC
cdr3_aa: CASSYGQSSYEQYF

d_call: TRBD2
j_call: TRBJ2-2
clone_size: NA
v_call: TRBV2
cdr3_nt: TGTGCCAGCAGTGAACGAGTAGCGGGAGACGGGGAGCTGTTTTTT
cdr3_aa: CASSERVAGDGELFF

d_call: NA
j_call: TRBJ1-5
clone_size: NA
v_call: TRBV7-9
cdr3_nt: TGTGCCAGCAGCTCATCGGGACAACATCAGCCCCAGCATTTT
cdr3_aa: CASSSSGQHQPQHF

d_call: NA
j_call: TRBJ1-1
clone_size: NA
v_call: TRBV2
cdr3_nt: TGTGCCAGCAGTGAAGCGCTACAACAGGATAAAGCTTTCTTT
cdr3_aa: CASSEALQQDKAFF

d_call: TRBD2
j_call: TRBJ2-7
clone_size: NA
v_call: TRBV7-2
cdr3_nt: TGTGCCAGCAGCCCCTCCACTAGCGGGAGTTACGAGCAGTACTTC
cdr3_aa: CASSPSTSGSYEQYF

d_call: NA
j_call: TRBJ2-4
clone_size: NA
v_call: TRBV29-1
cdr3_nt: TGCAGCGTTGAAGGTACCAAAAACATTCAGTACTTC
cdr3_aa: CSVEGTKNIQYF

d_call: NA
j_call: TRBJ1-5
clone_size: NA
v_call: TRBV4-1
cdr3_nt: TGCGCCAGCAGCCAAGTCGGGGGGCAGGATCAGCCCCAGCATTTT
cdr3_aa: CASSQVGGQDQPQHF